This T cell receptor beta chain was sequenced during a study of cytomegalovirus exposure and HLA in healthy donors. Study conclusions and caveats: Later work found most CMV-associated TCR beta chains apparently HLA-restricted.

The CDR3 is 14 amino acids. Germline V gene lookup returns CDR1 MNHNS and CDR2 SASEGT. Trimming left V 7 bases short and J 1 base short, with 10 bases between. As to this clone: Its matching antigen is unknown.

The PCR made use of 60 Vbeta and 13 Jbeta primers. The data were produced by immunoSEQ multiplex PCR, yet TCRdb's version contains in-frame clones alone and is incomplete. The table has some 150,000 clones, roughly 82% seen once; the top ten hold roughly a tenth. Input material: PBMCs. The TCR originated in a man aged 50-59 years in good health and CMV-seropositive. The V and J genes are TRBV6-1 and TRBJ2-2; weak D call: TRBD1 (6 bases). CDR3 sequence: CASTLTGNTGELFF. The CDR3 region has the DNA TGTGCCAGCACCTTGACAGGGAACACCGGGGAGCTGTTTTTT.